Below are 29 T cell receptor beta chains sequenced from a single sample in a study of regulatory T cells in long-lasting Graves disease. Specified time point: newly diagnosed GD, antithyroid drugs for less than 3 months. RNA extracted from PBMCs served as the sequencing template. iRepertoire HTBI primers and Arm-PCR of CDR3 regions built TCR beta libraries. TCRdb reprocessed the multiplex PCR reads via MiXCR and lists one record per CDR3 protein. The sample has approximately 540,000 distinct CDR3 sequences; around 12% are singletons. Separately, the same data were catalogued under a study of T cells in Graves' hyperthyroidism and ophthalmopathy.

The sequenced sample was peripheral blood mononuclear cells (PBMCs), obtained at new diagnosis, from a patient treated with antithyroid drugs. The receptors were sampled from a woman in her thirties with Graves disease.

This clonotype has a handful of counts. One end of the junction does not line up with germline, which may come from a read error. The CDR3 reads CASSWRGTQETQYF. CDR3 nucleotide sequence: TGTGCTAGCAGCTGGCGGGGGACCCAAGAGACCCAGTACTTC. J is TRBJ2-5 and V is TRBV7-7; 7 positions match TRBD2. Germline-derived CDR1 and CDR2 are SSHAT and FNYEAQ (reference sequence). The CDR3 is 14 residues long.

At least ten counts were recorded for this clonotype. The genes are TRBV30 and TRBJ2-1; no clear D. V shed 2 bases and J shed 6 bases, with 11 bases lying between them. The CDR3 length is 13 residues. Germline V gene sequence: CDR1 GTSNPN, CDR2 SVGIG (reference sequence). Here the CDR3 reads CAWSPTGRNEQFF. The CDR3 nucleotides are TGTGCCTGGAGTCCAACCGGCCGCAATGAGCAGTTCTTC.

The V call is TRBV5-1, the J call TRBJ2-2; D is uncertain. V lost 0 bases, J lost 4 bases, and 10 bases lay in between. This CDR3 has 15 amino acids. CDR1 is SGHRS, CDR2 YFSETQ, per germline. The CDR3 here is CASSLGQVITGELFF. DNA for the CDR3: TGCGCCAGCAGCTTGGGGCAGGTCATCACCGGGGAGCTGTTTTTT. Full variable domain (outside the CDR3, taken from reference TRBV5-1 and TRBJ2-2): KAGVTQTPRYLIKTRGQQVTLSCSPISGHRSVSWYQQTPGQGLQFLFEYFSETQRNKGNFPGRFSGRQFSNSRSEMNVSTLELGDSALYLCASSLGQVITGELFFGEGSRLTVL.

This clonotype was observed a handful of times. The genes are TRBV4-1 and TRBJ2-2; D is possibly TRBD2 (5 bases). The CDR3 runs 14 residues. Trimming pared 1 base from V and 7 bases from J, leaving 10 bases between. Per the germline V gene, CDR1 is MGHRA and CDR2 is YSYEKL. CDR3 residues: CASSQGLRGGELFF. The CDR3 DNA reads TGCGCCAGCAGCCAAGGACTTCGGGGCGGGGAGCTGTTTTTT.

This clonotype showed up many times. The V call is TRBV20-1, the J call TRBJ2-1; no definite D call. V lost 0 bases, J lost 9 bases, and 9 bases lay in between. Germline values: CDR1 DFQATT, CDR2 SNEGSKA (reference sequence). CDR3 length: 12 residues. The CDR3 spells CSARDPLTEQFF. CDR3 DNA sequence: TGCAGTGCTAGAGATCCCCTCACTGAGCAGTTCTTC.

This clonotype was seen repeatedly, ten times or more. This chain uses TRBV20-1 with TRBJ1-2; unclear D gene. CDR1 and CDR2 (germline): DFQATT, SNEGSKA (reference sequence). This CDR3 has 13 amino acids. Trimming left V 3 bases short and J 5 bases short, with 13 bases between. The DNA of the CDR3 is TGCAGTGCTAGCCCCAAAAACAGTTATGGCTACACCTTC. It translates to CSASPKNSYGYTF.

This clonotype was observed a handful of times. CDR3 residues: CSARPSGRISYEQYF. CDR3 DNA: TGCAGTGCTAGACCTAGCGGGAGGATCTCCTACGAGCAGTACTTC. The V gene is TRBV20-1, the J gene TRBJ2-7; 11 bases match TRBD2. This CDR3 comprises 15 residues. CDR1 and CDR2 (germline): DFQATT, SNEGSKA (reference sequence). Trimming at V came to 2 bases and at J to 0 bases, leaving 3 bases not matched to a gene.

This clonotype was seen ten or more times. The chain has TRBV24-1 and TRBJ2-6; D not certain. V was pared by 7 bases and J by 4 bases, with 13 bases between. CDR3 size: 15 residues. Germline-derived CDR1 and CDR2 are KGHDR and SFDVKD. The CDR3 sequence is CATSPTDGGANVLTF. CDR3 DNA sequence: TGTGCCACCAGCCCTACAGATGGAGGGGCCAACGTCCTGACTTTC.

This clonotype was observed at least ten times. The chain recombines TRBV2 with TRBJ2-1; the D is unclear. Trimming pared 3 bases from V and 7 bases from J, leaving 4 bases between. The length of the CDR3 is 11 residues. In germline, CDR1 is SNHLY, CDR2 FYNNEI. In nucleotides, the CDR3 is TGTGCCAGCAGTGACCGGAATGAGCAGTTCTTC. This encodes CASSDRNEQFF.

V is TRBV15 and J is TRBJ1-5, with 8 bases lining up with TRBD1. V lost 3 bases, J lost 6 bases, and 4 bases stayed unmatched. This CDR3 contains 14 residues. CDR1 and CDR2 (germline): LNHNV, YYDKDF (reference sequence). The CDR3: CATSSGDRGQPQHF. The CDR3, as DNA: TGTGCCACCAGCAGCGGAGACAGGGGTCAGCCCCAGCATTTT. Full variable domain (outside the CDR3, taken from reference TRBV15 and TRBJ1-5): DAMVIQNPRYQVTQFGKPVTLSCSQTLNHNVMYWYQQKSSQAPKLLFHYYDKDFNNEADTPDNFQSRRPNTSFCFLDIRSPGLGDTAMYLCATSSGDRGQPQHFGDGTRLSIL.

The rearrangement uses TRBV5-5 and TRBJ1-3, with D possibly matching TRBD1 (5 bases). The CDR3 sequence is 17 residues long. Germline V gene data show CDR1 as SGHKS and CDR2 as YYEKEE (reference sequence). V was cut by 4 bases and J by 1 base, with 18 bases left in between. As DNA, the CDR3 is TGTGCCAGCAGCCCCAATTATCCCGGGGCATCTGGAAACACCATATATTTT. Translation gives CASSPNYPGASGNTIYF.

The chain is built from TRBV20-1 and TRBJ2-7, with D possibly being TRBD1 (7 bases). CDR1 is DFQATT and CDR2 is SNEGSKA in the germline V gene (reference sequence). V dropped 3 bases and J dropped 4 bases, with 16 bases sitting between them. The CDR3 totals 14 residues. CDR3 coding DNA: TGCAGTGCTAGGTTTGGGTCAGGGGGGTACGAGCAGTACTTC. The encoded protein is CSARFGSGGYEQYF.

This clonotype has ten or more counts. The chain uses TRBV30 and TRBJ1-4; no definite D call. This CDR3 spans 13 amino acids. CDR1 GTSNPN and CDR2 SVGIG come from the germline V gene (reference sequence). V dropped 3 bases and J dropped 3 bases, with 8 bases sitting between them. This CDR3 is CAWRVVPNEKLFF. DNA for the CDR3: TGTGCCTGGAGAGTGGTTCCTAATGAAAAACTGTTTTTT. The whole variable domain, remainder taken from reference TRBV30 and TRBJ1-4, is SQTIHQWPATLVQPVGSPLSLECTVEGTSNPNLYWYRQAAGRGLQLLFYSVGIGQISSEVPQNLSASRPQDRQFILSSKKLLLSDSGFYLCAWRVVPNEKLFFGSGTQLSVL.

At least ten counts were recorded for this clonotype. The rearrangement joins TRBV29-1 to TRBJ1-2; tentative D call: TRBD1 (5 bases). The V gene's germline CDR1 is SQVTM and CDR2 ANQGSEA. V dropped 5 bases and J dropped 8 bases, with 15 bases sitting between them. The CDR3 loop spans 12 amino acids. CDR3 residues: CSVSGDFWGYTF. The CDR3 DNA reads as TGCAGCGTTTCTGGGGACTTCTGGGGCTACACCTTC.

This chain links TRBV2 with TRBJ1-2; TRBD1 might be the D (6 bases). This CDR3 has 14 amino acids. CDR1 is SNHLY and CDR2 is FYNNEI in the germline V gene. V shed 3 bases and J shed 4 bases, with 12 bases lying between them. Here the CDR3 reads CASSDARGGYGYTF. DNA for the CDR3: TGTGCCAGCAGTGACGCCAGGGGCGGCTATGGCTACACCTTC.

This clonotype appeared a few times. This sequence joins TRBV20-1 and TRBJ2-3; D tentatively fits TRBD1 or TRBD2 (5 bases each). The CDR3 length is 13 residues. Germline CDR1 reads DFQATT; CDR2 reads SNEGSKA (reference sequence). Trimming took off 0 bases at V and 5 bases at J, with 9 bases between the two ends. The CDR3 spells CSAREWGKDTQYF. The CDR3 nucleotides are TGCAGTGCTAGAGAATGGGGGAAAGATACGCAGTATTTT.

This clonotype was seen many times. The chain links TRBV20-1 to TRBJ2-7; 8 nucleotides match TRBD2. The germline V gene has CDR1 DFQATT and CDR2 SNEGSKA (reference sequence). J gave up 3 bases and V 6 bases, and 10 bases lay outside the gene matches. The CDR3 is 14 amino acids. DNA for the CDR3: TGCAGTGCCAGGCGAGCGGGAGCGTACTACGAGCAGTACTTC. Amino acid sequence: CSARRAGAYYEQYF.

This clonotype was recorded at least ten times. The rearrangement uses TRBV5-1 and TRBJ1-2; D remains ambiguous. CDR1 SGHRS and CDR2 YFSETQ come from the germline V gene. V dropped 5 bases and J dropped 9 bases, with 20 bases sitting between them. The CDR3 length is 14 residues. CDR3 coding DNA: TGCGCCAGCAGTAGATCGGTAGAGGACGAGAGCTACACCTTC. This codes for CASSRSVEDESYTF. The variable domain in full, with the rest retrieved from reference TRBV5-1 and TRBJ1-2, is KAGVTQTPRYLIKTRGQQVTLSCSPISGHRSVSWYQQTPGQGLQFLFEYFSETQRNKGNFPGRFSGRQFSNSRSEMNVSTLELGDSALYLCASSRSVEDESYTFGSGTRLTVV.

V and J are TRBV6-2 or TRBV6-3 and TRBJ2-2; D gene unclear. V was cut by 0 bases and J by 4 bases, with 9 bases left in between. Germline V lookup: CDR1 MNHEY, CDR2 SVGEGT. The CDR3 contains 15 residues. As DNA, the CDR3 is TGTGCCAGCAGTTACTCCCGGACCCTCACCGGGGAGCTGTTTTTT. As protein: CASSYSRTLTGELFF.

This clonotype was observed a few times. The chain joins TRBV5-5 to TRBJ1-5; D uncertain. The CDR3 loop spans 14 amino acids. The V and J ends lost 2 bases and 9 bases respectively, with 15 bases between them. Germline loops: CDR1 SGHKS, CDR2 YYEKEE (reference sequence). The CDR3 DNA follows: TGTGCCAGCAGCTTAGATTTGGCTTGGCGGCCCCAGCATTTT. It encodes CASSLDLAWRPQHF.

This clonotype was seen only a few times. The chain joins TRBV4-1 to TRBJ1-6; no clear D. The germline CDR1 and CDR2 sequences are MGHRA and YSYEKL. Trimming cost V 4 bases and J 9 bases, with 10 bases left between them. CDR3 size: 13 residues. Written as DNA, the CDR3 is TGCGCCAGCAGCCTAGACCTCCTTTCACCCCTCCACTTT. It is translated as CASSLDLLSPLHF.

This chain uses TRBV6-9 with TRBJ2-3, with D perhaps being TRBD1 or TRBD2 (5 bases each). From germline, CDR1 is MNHGY and CDR2 SVAAGI. V was cut by 4 bases and J by 3 bases, with 14 bases left in between. The CDR3 runs to 15 residues. The CDR3 sequence is CASSFPGTLTDTQYF. In DNA, the CDR3 is TGTGCCAGCAGTTTCCCCGGGACCTTGACAGATACGCAGTATTTT.

This clonotype was picked up a small number of times. V and J are TRBV29-1 and TRBJ2-1, with 7 bases identical to TRBD2. With V trimmed by 6 bases and J by 4 bases, 6 bases remained unmatched. This CDR3 is built from 13 residues. CDR1 and CDR2 from the germline V gene are SQVTM and ANQGSEA. The CDR3 spells CSVIGGEYNEQFF. Here the CDR3 DNA reads TGCAGCGTGATTGGGGGGGAATACAATGAGCAGTTCTTC.

V gene TRBV6-1 combines with J gene TRBJ1-6; 8 positions match TRBD1. The CDR3 consists of 20 residues. CDR1 is MNHNS and CDR2 is SASEGT in the germline V gene. V lost 8 bases to trimming and J lost 4 bases; unmatched junction nucleotides: 22. The CDR3 is CASSLPRSGGAGIYNSPLHF. The CDR3 DNA reads as TGTGCCAGCTCCCTCCCCAGGTCAGGGGGCGCCGGTATATATAATTCACCCCTCCACTTT.

This clonotype turned up a few times. The genes are TRBV28 and TRBJ1-4; unclear D gene. This CDR3 spans 14 amino acids. The germline gives CDR1 MDHEN, CDR2 SYDVKM. V lost 6 bases and J 5 bases, leaving 13 bases between the germline ends. This CDR3 is CASSLGRRNEKLFF. CDR3 in DNA: TGTGCCAGCAGCTTGGGGAGGAGGAATGAAAAACTGTTTTTT.

This clonotype was seen many times. The chain has TRBV6-1 and TRBJ1-6, with 9 bases lining up with TRBD1. Germline CDR1 reads MNHNS; CDR2 reads SASEGT. The CDR3 spans 15 residues. The trim removed 6 bases at V and 9 bases at J, leaving 9 bases unmatched. CDR3 sequence: CASSRLGQGASPLHF. DNA for the CDR3: TGTGCCAGCAGCCGTTTGGGACAGGGAGCTTCACCCCTCCACTTT.

This clonotype was detected a few times. The chain joins TRBV20-1 to TRBJ1-5; D uncertain. The V and J ends lost 3 bases and 3 bases respectively, with 9 bases between them. This CDR3 is 13 amino acids long. Germline lookup yields CDR1 DFQATT and CDR2 SNEGSKA (reference sequence). The CDR3 DNA sequence: TGCAGTGCTAGGGGGATGATCAATCAGCCCCAGCATTTT. Translated, it gives CSARGMINQPQHF.

This clonotype has at least ten counts. This sequence joins TRBV12-3 or TRBV12-4 and TRBJ2-4; no clear D gene. The CDR3 is made up of 15 amino acids. The V gene lost 3 bases and the J gene lost 6 bases, with 15 bases spanning the gap. The CDR3 region is CASSFPAVGSNIQYF. The CDR3 bases are TGTGCCAGCAGTTTCCCCGCGGTAGGGTCAAACATTCAGTACTTC.

This clonotype has a count of ten or more. The rearrangement links TRBV19 to TRBJ1-1; D is perhaps TRBD1 (6 bases). Germline V gives CDR1 LNHDA, CDR2 SQIVND (reference sequence). Trimming shortened V by 1 base and J by 5 bases, and 14 bases separated the two germline ends. The CDR3 has 15 residues. CDR3 nucleotides: TGTGCCAGTAGTATAGGAGGCGGGGGGCGGACTGAAGCTTTCTTT. As protein: CASSIGGGGRTEAFF.